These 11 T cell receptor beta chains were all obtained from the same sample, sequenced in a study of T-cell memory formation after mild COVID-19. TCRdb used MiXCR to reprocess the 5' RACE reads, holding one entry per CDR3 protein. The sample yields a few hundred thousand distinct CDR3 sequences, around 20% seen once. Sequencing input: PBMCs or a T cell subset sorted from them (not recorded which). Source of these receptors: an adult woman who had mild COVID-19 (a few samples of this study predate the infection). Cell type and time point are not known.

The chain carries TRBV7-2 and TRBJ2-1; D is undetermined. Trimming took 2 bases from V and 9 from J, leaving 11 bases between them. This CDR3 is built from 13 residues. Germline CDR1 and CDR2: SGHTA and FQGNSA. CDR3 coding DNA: TGTGCCAGCAGCTTATCCAAGTCCACTGAGCAGTTCTTC. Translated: CASSLSKSTEQFF. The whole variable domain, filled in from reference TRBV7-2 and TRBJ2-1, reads GAGVSQSPSNKVTEKGKDVELRCDPISGHTALYWYRQSLGQGLEFLIYFQGNSAPDKSGLPSDRFSAERTGGSVSTLTIQRTQQEDSAVYLCASSLSKSTEQFFGPGTRLTVL.

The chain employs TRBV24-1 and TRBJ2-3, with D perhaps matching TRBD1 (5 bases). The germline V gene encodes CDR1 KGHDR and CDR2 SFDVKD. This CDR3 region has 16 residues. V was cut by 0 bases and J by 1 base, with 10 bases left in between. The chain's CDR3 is CATSDLHGAGTDTQYF. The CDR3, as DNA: TGTGCCACCAGTGATTTGCATGGGGCAGGCACAGATACGCAGTATTTT.

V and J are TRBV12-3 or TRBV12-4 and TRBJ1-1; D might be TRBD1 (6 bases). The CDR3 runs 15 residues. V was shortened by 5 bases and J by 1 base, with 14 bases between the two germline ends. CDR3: CASSAGGGGNTEAFF. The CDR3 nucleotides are TGTGCCAGCAGTGCCGGCGGGGGCGGGAACACTGAAGCTTTCTTT.

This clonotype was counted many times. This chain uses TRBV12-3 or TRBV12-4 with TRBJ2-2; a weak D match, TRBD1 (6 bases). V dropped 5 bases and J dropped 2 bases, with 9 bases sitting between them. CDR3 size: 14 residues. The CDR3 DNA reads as TGTGCCAGCAGTCAACAGGGAAACACCGGGGAGCTGTTTTTT. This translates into CASSQQGNTGELFF.

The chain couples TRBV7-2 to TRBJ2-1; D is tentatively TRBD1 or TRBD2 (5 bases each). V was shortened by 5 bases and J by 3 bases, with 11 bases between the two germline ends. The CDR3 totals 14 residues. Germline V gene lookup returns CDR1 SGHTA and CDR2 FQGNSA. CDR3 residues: CASSHPGSYNEQFF. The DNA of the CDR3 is TGTGCCAGCAGCCATCCAGGGAGCTACAATGAGCAGTTCTTC.

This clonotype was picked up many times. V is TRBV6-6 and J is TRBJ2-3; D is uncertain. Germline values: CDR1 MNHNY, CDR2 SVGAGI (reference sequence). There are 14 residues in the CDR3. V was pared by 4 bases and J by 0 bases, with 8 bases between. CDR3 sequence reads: CASSFGRSTDTQYF. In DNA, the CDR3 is TGTGCCAGCAGTTTCGGCAGAAGCACAGATACGCAGTATTTT.

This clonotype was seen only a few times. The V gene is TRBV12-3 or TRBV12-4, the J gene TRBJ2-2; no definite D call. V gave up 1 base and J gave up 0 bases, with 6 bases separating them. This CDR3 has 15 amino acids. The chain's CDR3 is CASSLGAANTGELFF. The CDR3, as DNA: TGTGCCAGCAGTTTAGGAGCTGCGAACACCGGGGAGCTGTTTTTT.

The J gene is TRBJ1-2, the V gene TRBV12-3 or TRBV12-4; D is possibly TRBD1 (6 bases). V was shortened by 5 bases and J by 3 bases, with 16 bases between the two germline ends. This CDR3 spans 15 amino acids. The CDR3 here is CASSSPGQGDYGYTF. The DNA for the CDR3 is TGTGCCAGCAGTAGTCCGGGACAAGGAGACTATGGCTACACCTTC.

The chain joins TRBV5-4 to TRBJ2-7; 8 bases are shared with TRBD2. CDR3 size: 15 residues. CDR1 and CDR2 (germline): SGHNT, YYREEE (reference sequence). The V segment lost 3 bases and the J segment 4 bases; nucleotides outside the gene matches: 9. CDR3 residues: CASSSGAAGGYEQYF. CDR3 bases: TGTGCCAGCAGCTCGGGAGCCGCGGGAGGTTACGAGCAGTACTTC. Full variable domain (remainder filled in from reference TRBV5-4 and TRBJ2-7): ETGVTQSPTHLIKTRGQQVTLRCSSQSGHNTVSWYQQALGQGPQFIFQYYREEENGRGNFPPRFSGLQFPNYSSELNVNALELDDSALYLCASSSGAAGGYEQYFGPGTRLTVT.

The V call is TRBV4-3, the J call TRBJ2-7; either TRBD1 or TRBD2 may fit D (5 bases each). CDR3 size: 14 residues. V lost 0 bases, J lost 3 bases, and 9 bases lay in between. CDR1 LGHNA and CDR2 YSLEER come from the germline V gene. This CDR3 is CASSQDRGHYEQYF. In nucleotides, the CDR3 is TGCGCCAGCAGCCAAGATCGGGGCCACTACGAGCAGTACTTC.

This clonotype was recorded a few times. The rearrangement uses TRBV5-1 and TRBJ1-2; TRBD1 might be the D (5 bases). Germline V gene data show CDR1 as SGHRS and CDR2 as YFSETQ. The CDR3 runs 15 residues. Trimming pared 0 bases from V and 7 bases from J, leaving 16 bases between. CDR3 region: CASSLGGTGVFGYTF. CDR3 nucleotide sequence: TGCGCCAGCAGCTTGGGCGGGACGGGTGTTTTTGGCTACACCTTC.